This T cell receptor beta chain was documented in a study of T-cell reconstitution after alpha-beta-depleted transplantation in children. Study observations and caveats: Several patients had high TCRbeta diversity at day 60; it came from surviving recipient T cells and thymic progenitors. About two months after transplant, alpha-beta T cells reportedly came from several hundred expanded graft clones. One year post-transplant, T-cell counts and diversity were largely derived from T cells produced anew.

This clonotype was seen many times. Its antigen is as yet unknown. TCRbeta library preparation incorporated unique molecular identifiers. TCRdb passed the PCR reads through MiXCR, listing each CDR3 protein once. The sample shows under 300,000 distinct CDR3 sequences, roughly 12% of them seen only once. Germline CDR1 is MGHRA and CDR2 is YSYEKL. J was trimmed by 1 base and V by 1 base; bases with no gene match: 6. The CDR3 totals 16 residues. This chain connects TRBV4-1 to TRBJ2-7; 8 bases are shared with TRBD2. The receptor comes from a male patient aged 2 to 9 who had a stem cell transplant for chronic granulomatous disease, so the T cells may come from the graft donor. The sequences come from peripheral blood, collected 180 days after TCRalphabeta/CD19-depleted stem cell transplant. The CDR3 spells CASSQGDSGVSYEQYF. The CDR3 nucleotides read TGCGCCAGCAGCCAAGGAGATAGCGGGGTTTCCTACGAGCAGTACTTC.